This T cell receptor (beta chain) was sequenced during a study of OX40 agonist ivuxolimab in advanced cancers. As for the study in general: Patients were approximately 80% male with ages about 23 to 90, mean about 60. Regarding the study as a whole: Doses of 0.1 to 3.0 mg/kg were accompanied by clonal expansion of CD4+ and CD8+ blood T cells by week 6. Expanded peripheral T cell antigen specificity was not determined.

CDR3 length: 15 amino acids. Between the trimmed V and J ends, which lost 3 bases and 6 bases, there was a span of 16 bases. Looked up from germline, CDR1 is SGHKS and CDR2 is YYEKEE (reference sequence). Remarks on this clone: Antigen specificity is unknown.

The protocol was immunoSEQ multiplex PCR, while the TCRdb copy is restricted to in-frame clones and leaves out a portion. The table records about 40,000 clones, more than 85% of them present only once. The sequence came from an adult with an advanced solid tumor such as melanoma, head and neck, liver or kidney cancer. This chain links TRBV5-5 with TRBJ1-5; perhaps TRBD1 as D (6 bases). The sequencing used CD4+ or CD8+ T cells sorted from blood, collected in a trial of the OX40 agonist ivuxolimab. DNA for the CDR3: TGTGCCAGCAGCTACCTCGGGGGGCAGGGTCAGCCCCAGCATTTT. It translates to CASSYLGGQGQPQHF.